This is a list of T cell receptor beta chains from one sample in a study of T cells in lung cancer brain metastases. Clones were read by immunoSEQ multiplex PCR, and TCRdb kept only the in-frame ones, dropping some. The table lists around 2,900 clones, just over 90% of them singletons, with 3.5% to 5.5% in the top ten. Sequenced material: tumor tissue from the primary lung tumor. Receptors originate from a woman between 45 and 65 years old with non-small cell lung cancer. Both conserved end residues are trimmed from each CDR3.

CDR3aa	v_gene
ASMYGGKGANEKLF	TRBV2
ASSSLLTGGLTEAF	TRBV27
ASSLRDRYEQY	TRBV18
ASSQGFRTDTQY	TRBV4-1
ASSQGGVQETQY	TRBV14
ASSPGQGSYNEQF	TRBV5-1
ASSRTVLNYGYT	TRBV28
ASRSRTGLDSPLH	TRBV2
ASSTQGRQPQH	TRBV6-1
ASSPTDNYGYT	TRBV18
ASRTGTGRSPLH	TRBV2
ASNRGREPTDTQY	TRBV2
ASSLTTGAYGYT	TRBV5-1
ASLPWLVRDREEANYGYT	TRBV5-8
ASSVGGSRLTDTQY	TRBV9
ASSQEVSGRGNTEAF	TRBV4-1
ASSYSQRKTGELF	TRBV6-5
ATSRDRVGEAF	TRBV15
ATLGGNYQETQY	TRBV10-3
ASSPQGGEDEQY	TRBV5-1
ASSLVQGDGYT	TRBV5-4
ASSSPQTSGGYTQY	TRBV28
ASSDRQGSEKLF	TRBV7-9
ASSPLVGQETYEQY	TRBV18
ASSLVSGGHDTQY	TRBV11-3
ATRLGASTDTQY	TRBV15